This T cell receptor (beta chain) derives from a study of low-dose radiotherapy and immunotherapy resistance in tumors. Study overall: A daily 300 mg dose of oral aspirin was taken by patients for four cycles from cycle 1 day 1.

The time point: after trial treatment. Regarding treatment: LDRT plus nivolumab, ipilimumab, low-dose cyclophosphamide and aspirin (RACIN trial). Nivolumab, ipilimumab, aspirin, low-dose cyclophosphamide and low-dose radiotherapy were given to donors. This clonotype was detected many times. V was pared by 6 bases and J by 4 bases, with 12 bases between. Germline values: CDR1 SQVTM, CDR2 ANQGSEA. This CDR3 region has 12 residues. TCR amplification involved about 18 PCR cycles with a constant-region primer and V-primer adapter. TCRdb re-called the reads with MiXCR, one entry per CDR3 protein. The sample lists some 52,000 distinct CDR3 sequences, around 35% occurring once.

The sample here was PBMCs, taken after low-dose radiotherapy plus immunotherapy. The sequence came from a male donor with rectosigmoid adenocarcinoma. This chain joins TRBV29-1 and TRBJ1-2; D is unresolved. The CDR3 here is CSVADTAYGYTF. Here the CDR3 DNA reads TGCAGCGTAGCCGACACGGCCTATGGCTACACCTTC.